This T cell receptor beta chain was found in a study of T cell responses to AZD1222 COVID-19 vaccine. Study-wide findings and caveats: CD4 TCRs linked to vaccination spanned spike, dominating at 160-218 and 743-854. Baseline seropositivity characterized only 5 to 7 AZD1222 recipients.

V shed 4 bases and J 5 bases; nucleotides not matched to a gene: 10. CDR1 and CDR2 from the germline V gene are LGHDT and YNNKEL (reference sequence). CDR3 length equals 16 residues. To note about this clone: Its antigen remains unidentified.

Repertoires were generated with immunoSEQ multiplex PCR, while TCRdb's copy carries only in-frame clones and drops some. The sample has over 150,000 clones, over 85% seen once. The TCR sequence derives from an adult who received the MenACWY meningococcal vaccine as a control. The V and J genes are TRBV3-1 (or the pseudogene TRBV3-2) and TRBJ2-1; 8 nucleotides agree with TRBD2. Sequencing used peripheral blood, obtained 28 days after the second dose of the MenACWY control vaccine. CDR3 sequence (DNA): TGTGCCAGCAGCCTGAGCGGGAGCCCTAGGGACAATGAGCAGTTCTTC. It is translated as CASSLSGSPRDNEQFF.